The rows below give T cell receptor beta chains drawn from one sample of a study of blood T cells in healthy people across ages. Each CDR3 protein gets one entry after TCRdb re-called the 5' RACE reads with MiXCR. The sample records about 290,000 distinct CDR3 sequences, roughly 26% being singletons. The specimen sequenced was blood. The receptors here all came from a woman aged 65 to 85 in good health. CDR3s include the opening cysteine and the closing phenylalanine or tryptophan. A D gene is named only where the DNA matches it firmly. Rows may omit the clone size; those that give it use once, few, many or a size class.

once	TRBV12-3/TRBV12-4	TRBJ1-1	-	CASRPGHQNTEAFF	TGTGCCAGCAGGCCGGGACACCAGAACACTGAAGCTTTCTTT
-	TRBV3-1	TRBJ2-2	TRBD2	CASSRVIAGGSTGELFF	TGTGCCAGCAGCCGGGTTATAGCGGGGGGCTCCACCGGGGAGCTGTTTTTT
-	TRBV5-1	TRBJ2-1	-	CASSFLLEGRDEQFF	TGCGCCAGCAGCTTCCTTTTGGAGGGTAGGGATGAGCAGTTCTTC
-	TRBV5-1	TRBJ2-1	-	CASSPQLADYNEQFF	TGCGCCAGCAGCCCTCAACTAGCTGACTACAATGAGCAGTTCTTC
many	TRBV29-1	TRBJ1-1	TRBD1	CSVGQGDTEAFF	TGCAGCGTGGGACAGGGGGACACTGAAGCTTTCTTT
-	TRBV27	TRBJ2-1	-	CASSLYDWANSNEQFF	TGTGCCAGCAGTTTATATGATTGGGCCAATAGCAATGAGCAGTTCTTC
-	TRBV7-9	TRBJ1-3	TRBD1	CASSTRDRDTGNTIYF	TGTGCCAGCAGCACCCGGGACAGGGATACTGGAAACACCATATATTTT
few	TRBV29-1	TRBJ1-4	-	CSVRRGSDSNEKLFF	TGCAGCGTAAGAAGGGGGTCGGACAGTAATGAAAAACTGTTTTTT
-	TRBV9	TRBJ1-4	-	CASSLTWGSEEKLFF	TGTGCCAGCAGCCTTACCTGGGGGAGTGAGGAAAAACTGTTTTTT
-	TRBV29-1	TRBJ1-1	-	CSAKSLGDTNTEAFF	TGCAGCGCCAAAAGTCTCGGGGACACGAACACTGAAGCTTTCTTT
-	TRBV2	TRBJ2-2	TRBD1	CASSGGQGATGELFF	TGTGCCAGCAGTGGAGGACAGGGGGCTACCGGGGAGCTGTTTTTT
-	TRBV10-3	TRBJ2-5	TRBD1	CATHPQGAIQETQYF	TGTGCCACCCACCCTCAGGGGGCTATCCAAGAGACCCAGTACTTC
few	TRBV5-1	TRBJ2-6	-	CANSLDNSGANVLTF	TGCGCCAACAGCTTGGACAACTCTGGGGCCAACGTCCTGACTTTC
few	TRBV20-1	TRBJ2-4	TRBD2	CSASSVLAGGNIQYF	TGCAGTGCTAGCTCAGTACTAGCGGGAGGGAACATTCAGTACTTC
-	TRBV29-1	TRBJ1-1	-	CSVLAKGAEAFF	TGCAGCGTTCTGGCAAAGGGGGCTGAAGCTTTCTTT
-	TRBV5-4	TRBJ1-2	-	CASSEGGLGYTF	TGTGCCAGCAGTGAGGGGGGCCTCGGCTACACCTTC
-	TRBV5-1	TRBJ2-1	-	CASSETGTYNEQFF	TGCGCCAGCAGCGAAACCGGGACGTACAATGAGCAGTTCTTC
-	TRBV20-1	TRBJ2-7	TRBD2	CSARNGLAASYEQYF	TGCAGTGCTCGTAATGGACTAGCGGCCTCCTACGAGCAGTACTTC
-	TRBV7-9	TRBJ1-2	-	CASSPLPASTF	TGTGCCAGCAGCCCACTTCCAGCTAGCACCTTC
many	TRBV29-1	TRBJ2-1	-	CSVSWRADYNEQFF	TGCAGCGTTAGCTGGCGGGCCGACTACAATGAGCAGTTCTTC
few	TRBV25-1	TRBJ2-7	-	CATLAESSYEQYF	TGTGCCACCTTAGCGGAAAGCTCCTACGAGCAGTACTTC
-	TRBV29-1	TRBJ2-1	TRBD2	CSVGTSGIYNEQFF	TGCAGCGTTGGGACTAGCGGAATATACAATGAGCAGTTCTTC
few	TRBV28	TRBJ2-7	-	CASSPSGKRAYEQYF	TGTGCCAGCAGTCCGTCCGGGAAGCGGGCCTACGAGCAGTACTTC
-	TRBV12-3/TRBV12-4	TRBJ2-2	TRBD1	CASSLGTASSTGELFF	TGTGCCAGCAGTTTGGGGACAGCGAGTTCCACCGGGGAGCTGTTTTTT
-	TRBV29-1	TRBJ2-1	TRBD2	CSVTAWLADPDEQFF	TGCAGCGTTACCGCGTGGCTAGCGGACCCGGATGAGCAGTTCTTC
-	TRBV3-1	TRBJ1-1	TRBD1	CASRLTGDNTEAFF	TGTGCCAGCAGACTGACAGGGGACAACACTGAAGCTTTCTTT